This TCR beta chain was captured by sequencing in a study of tissue T cells after allogeneic stem cell transplantation. The study, taken as a whole, reports: Shared clones across patients were few; motif clustering revealed tissue-specific shared signatures. Blood and spleen captured only part of the tissue TCR repertoire.

Survey-depth TCRbeta CDR3 sequencing reported V/J genes and productive frequencies. Repertoires were generated with immunoSEQ multiplex PCR, while TCRdb's copy carries only in-frame clones and drops some. The data hold 5,500 to 7,000 clones, with approximately 59% observed a single time. Germline CDR1 is SGHVS and CDR2 is FQNEAQ. Trimming took 5 bases from V and 4 from J; bases not matched to a gene: 13. The length of the CDR3 is 17 residues. Turning to this clone: Its antigen is as yet unknown.

This chain joins TRBV7-8 and TRBJ2-5; TRBD1 matches 10 bases. The sequence derives from a male donor aged 60 or older with lung cancer. Sequenced here: tissue from the jejunum, sampled at autopsy. This CDR3 is CASSTWTGGVLGETQYF. The DNA of the CDR3 is TGTGCCAGCAGCACCTGGACAGGGGGGGTACTGGGAGAGACCCAGTACTTC.